Below, one T cell receptor (beta chain) is given with its context. Germline values: CDR1 SGDLS, CDR2 YYNGEE. This CDR3 is built from 15 residues. V dropped 4 bases and J dropped 5; count of bases not matched to a gene: 11. These data originate in a study of blood T cell repertoires in COVID-19. Study as a whole: The study drew acute and convalescent COVID-19 samples from the United States, Italy and Spain. The analysed material was cDNA or gDNA that came from T cells, B-cell-depleted T cells, or PBMCs.

Authors' analysis steps: Amplified reference gene primers provided the basis for estimating nucleated cell counts. The repertoire was sequenced with immunoSEQ multiplex PCR; TCRdb's copy has only in-frame clones and lacks some. That table furnishes V, J and clone size, whereas the DNA furnished D and trimming. The sample yields under 400,000 clones, 85% to 90% seen once. Sequenced input: peripheral blood. This clonotype was sampled from a man aged 18 to 29 with active or convalescent COVID-19. The chain recombines TRBV9 with TRBJ2-7, with 8 positions matching TRBD1. The CDR3 DNA reads TGTGCCAGCAGCATCGAGGGGACAGGTATCGACGAGCAGTACTTC. Translating gives CASSIEGTGIDEQYF.